This entry describes one T cell receptor beta chain. The record originates from a study of blood T cells in healthy people across ages. Primed by a sample-barcoded 5' primer and a J-beta primer mix, a second PCR proceeded for about 7 to 11 cycles. MiXCR, applied by TCRdb to the 5' RACE reads, yields one record per CDR3 protein. The table records 850,000 to 1,100,000 distinct CDR3 sequences, under 40% of them present only once. CDR3 length: 15 amino acids. V was trimmed by 5 bases and J by 5 bases, leaving 17 bases between them. Germline V gene sequence: CDR1 SGHTA, CDR2 FQGTGA. Collection of approximately 9.3 milliliters of peripheral blood was performed for each donor.

The sample consisted of blood. The receptor was derived from a man in his late teens or twenties in good health. The V call is TRBV7-3, the J call TRBJ2-3, with D possibly matching TRBD2 (6 bases). The CDR3 bases are TGTGCCAGCAGCGTGGACGTACGGGGGAAAGATACGCAGTATTTT. It specifies CASSVDVRGKDTQYF.